Listed below are T cell receptor beta chains from one sample, sequenced in a study of Ad26.COV2.S vaccination and SARS-CoV-2 variants. Libraries were prepared by immunoSEQ multiplex PCR; TCRdb keeps only in-frame clonotypes and omits some of them. The sample shows 350,000 to 550,000 clones, about 91% of them seen only once. Sequencing used peripheral blood, obtained in a trial of Ad26.COV2.S vaccine versus placebo. Every receptor here comes from a person aged 18-60 years who received the Ad26.COV2.S COVID-19 vaccine or a placebo. The CDR3 runs from the conserved cysteine through the conserved F or W. Each record gives: CDR3 protein, CDR3 DNA, J gene, clone size, D gene, V gene. D genes are given only for firm matches. Size values are once, few and many counts, or a class for expanded clones, and some rows have none.

CDR3: CASSARLAGGGEQFF
DNA: TGTGCCAGCAGCGCTCGACTAGCGGGGGGAGGTGAGCAGTTCTTC
J: TRBJ2-1
size: NA
D: TRBD2
V: TRBV9

CDR3: CASSIKGLAGSDTQYF
DNA: TGTGCCAGCAGCATAAAGGGACTAGCGGGATCGGATACGCAGTATTTT
J: TRBJ2-3
size: NA
D: TRBD2
V: TRBV7-9

CDR3: CASSSTGGEGTEAFF
DNA: TGTGCCAGCAGCTCGACAGGGGGCGAGGGGACTGAAGCTTTCTTT
J: TRBJ1-1
size: NA
D: TRBD1
V: TRBV7-9

CDR3: CASSGFPRSNNEQFF
DNA: TGTGCCAGCAGTGGGTTCCCAAGGTCAAACAATGAGCAGTTCTTC
J: TRBJ2-1
size: few
D: NA
V: TRBV25-1

CDR3: CASPLLAGGPSYNEQFF
DNA: TGTGCCAGCCCCTTACTAGCGGGAGGGCCCTCCTACAATGAGCAGTTCTTC
J: TRBJ2-1
size: once
D: TRBD2
V: TRBV5-8

CDR3: CASNREGAVNSPLHF
DNA: TGTGCCAGCAACCGCGAGGGGGCCGTTAATTCACCCCTCCACTTT
J: TRBJ1-6
size: NA
D: TRBD1
V: TRBV4-2

CDR3: CASSLSGDNEPQHF
DNA: TGCGCCAGCAGCTTGTCGGGGGACAACGAGCCCCAGCATTTT
J: TRBJ1-5
size: once
D: NA
V: TRBV5-1

CDR3: CASSGGSGETQYF
DNA: TGTGCCAGCAGTGGGGGGAGTGGGGAGACCCAGTACTTC
J: TRBJ2-5
size: NA
D: NA
V: TRBV7-8

CDR3: CASSLAETQYF
DNA: TGTGCCAGCAGCTTGGCGGAGACCCAGTACTTC
J: TRBJ2-5
size: NA
D: NA
V: TRBV7-6

CDR3: CASSSRRANYGYTF
DNA: TGTGCCAGCAGCTCACGGAGAGCTAACTATGGCTACACCTTC
J: TRBJ1-2
size: NA
D: NA
V: TRBV7-2

CDR3: CASSSLGGSGGTYEQFF
DNA: TGTGCCAGCAGCTCCCTGGGAGGAAGCGGGGGTACTTATGAGCAGTTCTTC
J: TRBJ2-1
size: NA
D: TRBD2
V: TRBV11-2

CDR3: CASSSAYEQYF
DNA: TGTGCCAGCAGCTCCGCCTACGAGCAGTACTTC
J: TRBJ2-7
size: NA
D: NA
V: TRBV11-2

CDR3: CASSPRDYGYTF
DNA: TGTGCCAGCAGCCCCCGTGACTATGGCTACACCTTC
J: TRBJ1-2
size: once
D: NA
V: TRBV7-9

CDR3: CASSYLGNYGYTF
DNA: TGTGCCAGCAGTTACTTGGGGAACTATGGCTACACCTTC
J: TRBJ1-2
size: NA
D: NA
V: TRBV6-5

CDR3: CASSFTGGSTEAFF
DNA: TGTGCCAGCAGTTTTACAGGGGGCTCTACTGAAGCTTTCTTT
J: TRBJ1-1
size: NA
D: TRBD1
V: TRBV7-9

CDR3: CASSAPGQVFGNQPQHF
DNA: TGTGCCAGCAGTGCCCCGGGACAGGTATTTGGCAATCAGCCCCAGCATTTT
J: TRBJ1-5
size: NA
D: TRBD1
V: TRBV6-1

CDR3: CASGPNNNEQFF
DNA: TGTGCCAGCGGCCCAAATAACAATGAGCAGTTCTTC
J: TRBJ2-1
size: NA
D: NA
V: TRBV9

CDR3: CASSVRGTGNSPLHF
DNA: TGTGCCAGCAGCGTGAGGGGAACAGGAAATTCACCCCTCCACTTT
J: TRBJ1-6
size: NA
D: NA
V: TRBV9

CDR3: CASSLRQGRTEAFF
DNA: TGTGCCAGCAGTTTGCGACAGGGTCGCACTGAAGCTTTCTTT
J: TRBJ1-1
size: NA
D: TRBD1
V: TRBV28

CDR3: CASSLDELLLIGGDTGELFF
DNA: TGTGCCAGCAGCTTAGATGAATTGCTCCTCATCGGGGGGGACACCGGGGAGCTGTTTTTT
J: TRBJ2-2
size: NA
D: TRBD2
V: TRBV11-2

CDR3: CASSRGQGGTDTQYF
DNA: TGCGCCAGCAGCCGCGGGCAGGGAGGCACAGATACGCAGTATTTT
J: TRBJ2-3
size: NA
D: NA
V: TRBV5-1

CDR3: CASSLPSGRQTGELFF
DNA: TGTGCCAGCAGCTTACCGAGCGGGAGACAAACCGGGGAGCTGTTTTTT
J: TRBJ2-2
size: NA
D: TRBD2
V: TRBV5-6

CDR3: CASSYSLWAAAPLEFF
DNA: TGTGCCAGCAGTTACTCCCTTTGGGCAGCGGCCCCCTTAGAGTTCTTC
J: TRBJ2-1
size: NA
D: NA
V: TRBV6-2/TRBV6-3

CDR3: CASSQGGQGANIQYF
DNA: TGTGCCAGCAGCCAAGGGGGGCAGGGGGCGAACATTCAGTACTTC
J: TRBJ2-4
size: NA
D: TRBD1
V: TRBV4-2

CDR3: CASSPSGTGNNYGYTF
DNA: TGCGCCAGCAGCCCCTCAGGGACAGGGAATAACTATGGCTACACCTTC
J: TRBJ1-2
size: NA
D: TRBD1
V: TRBV4-1

CDR3: CASSNAQGGQPQHF
DNA: TGTGCCAGCAGCAATGCACAGGGAGGTCAGCCCCAGCATTTT
J: TRBJ1-5
size: once
D: NA
V: TRBV6-2/TRBV6-3

CDR3: CASSPPRQGRGYEQYF
DNA: TGTGCCTCCAGTCCGCCCCGTCAGGGCCGAGGATACGAGCAGTACTTC
J: TRBJ2-7
size: NA
D: NA
V: TRBV6-9

CDR3: CASPSGGAESLEQYF
DNA: TGTGCCAGCCCCAGCGGGGGGGCCGAGTCCCTCGAGCAGTACTTC
J: TRBJ2-7
size: NA
D: TRBD2
V: TRBV2

CDR3: CASSSPSIGPDTQYF
DNA: TGCGCCAGCAGCTCTCCCTCGATCGGGCCAGATACGCAGTATTTT
J: TRBJ2-3
size: NA
D: NA
V: TRBV5-1

CDR3: CASSQPANYGYTF
DNA: TGTGCCAGCAGCCAGCCCGCTAACTATGGCTACACCTTC
J: TRBJ1-2
size: few
D: NA
V: TRBV4-2

CDR3: CASTRGLAERDEQFF
DNA: TGTGCCAGCACCCGGGGACTAGCGGAAAGGGATGAGCAGTTCTTC
J: TRBJ2-1
size: NA
D: TRBD2
V: TRBV7-9

CDR3: CATSRFRGDTQYF
DNA: TGTGCCACCAGCAGATTTAGGGGGGATACGCAGTATTTT
J: TRBJ2-3
size: NA
D: NA
V: TRBV15

CDR3: CASRAGTGLTEAFF
DNA: TGCGCCAGCAGAGCGGGGACAGGGTTGACTGAAGCTTTCTTT
J: TRBJ1-1
size: NA
D: TRBD1
V: TRBV5-1

CDR3: CASSLGGQGQDEQFF
DNA: TGTGCCAGCAGCTTAGGGGGACAGGGTCAGGATGAGCAGTTCTTC
J: TRBJ2-1
size: NA
D: TRBD1
V: TRBV7-9

CDR3: CASSYPEGNTEAFF
DNA: TGTGCCAGCAGTTATCCGGAGGGAAACACTGAAGCTTTCTTT
J: TRBJ1-1
size: NA
D: NA
V: TRBV6-2/TRBV6-3

CDR3: CASSLTGGSTPNYGYTF
DNA: TGTGCCAGCAGTTTGACAGGGGGCTCAACTCCAAACTATGGCTACACCTTC
J: TRBJ1-2
size: NA
D: TRBD1
V: TRBV6-2/TRBV6-3

CDR3: CASSVRGDYGYTF
DNA: TGTGCCAGCAGCGTCAGGGGGGACTATGGCTACACCTTC
J: TRBJ1-2
size: NA
D: TRBD1
V: TRBV9

CDR3: CASSLTVSTGELFF
DNA: TGTGCCAGCAGCTTGACAGTGAGCACCGGGGAGCTGTTTTTT
J: TRBJ2-2
size: NA
D: NA
V: TRBV7-9

CDR3: CATSDFGGTLVRGNQPQHF
DNA: TGTGCCACCAGTGATTTTGGCGGGACCCTTGTGAGGGGCAATCAGCCCCAGCATTTT
J: TRBJ1-5
size: NA
D: NA
V: TRBV24-1

CDR3: CASSQDAYYGYTF
DNA: TGTGCCAGCAGCCAAGATGCCTACTATGGCTACACCTTC
J: TRBJ1-2
size: NA
D: NA
V: TRBV14

CDR3: CASSPGQRYEQYF
DNA: TGTGCCAGCAGCCCGGGACAGCGCTACGAGCAGTACTTC
J: TRBJ2-7
size: NA
D: TRBD1
V: TRBV7-9

CDR3: CASSQEGGGWEKLFF
DNA: TGTGCCAGCAGCCAAGAGGGCGGGGGCTGGGAAAAACTGTTTTTT
J: TRBJ1-4
size: once
D: NA
V: TRBV3-1/TRBV3-2

CDR3: CASSLASGMTTDTQYF
DNA: TGTGCCAGCAGCTTAGCCAGCGGGATGACCACAGATACGCAGTATTTT
J: TRBJ2-3
size: NA
D: TRBD2
V: TRBV7-6

CDR3: CASSLLGGPGNTIYF
DNA: TGCGCCAGCAGCCTGTTAGGGGGGCCTGGAAACACCATATATTTT
J: TRBJ1-3
size: once
D: NA
V: TRBV5-1

CDR3: CASRPPGETNYEQYF
DNA: TGTGCCAGCAGACCCCCGGGGGAGACTAACTACGAGCAGTACTTC
J: TRBJ2-7
size: NA
D: NA
V: TRBV6-5

CDR3: CASSPLPSGVVYEQYF
DNA: TGTGCCAGCTCCCCCCTTCCCTCTGGAGTGGTCTACGAGCAGTACTTC
J: TRBJ2-7
size: NA
D: NA
V: TRBV2

CDR3: CASSQEKYRGSGGELFF
DNA: TGTGCCAGCAGCCAAGAGAAGTACAGGGGCAGCGGAGGGGAGCTGTTTTTT
J: TRBJ2-2
size: once
D: TRBD1
V: TRBV4-2

CDR3: CASRRRTADQPQHF
DNA: TGTGCCAGTAGACGAAGGACAGCCGATCAGCCCCAGCATTTT
J: TRBJ1-5
size: few
D: NA
V: TRBV19

CDR3: CASSNPARTEAFF
DNA: TGTGCCAGTAGTAACCCTGCGAGGACTGAAGCTTTCTTT
J: TRBJ1-1
size: NA
D: NA
V: TRBV19

CDR3: CASSMAGTEGVGGYTF
DNA: TGTGCCAGCTCAATGGCCGGGACGGAAGGGGTTGGAGGCTACACCTTC
J: TRBJ1-2
size: NA
D: NA
V: TRBV18